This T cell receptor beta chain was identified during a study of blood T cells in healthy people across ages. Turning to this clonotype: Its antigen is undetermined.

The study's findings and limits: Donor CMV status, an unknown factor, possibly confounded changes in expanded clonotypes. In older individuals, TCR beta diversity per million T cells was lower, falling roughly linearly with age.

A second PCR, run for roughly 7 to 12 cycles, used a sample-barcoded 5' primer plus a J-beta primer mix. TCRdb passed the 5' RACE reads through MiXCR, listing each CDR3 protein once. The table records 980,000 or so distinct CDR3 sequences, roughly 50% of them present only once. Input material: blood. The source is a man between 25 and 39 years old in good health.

The CDR3 sequence: CASSFRAGDYEQYF. The CDR3, as DNA: TGTGCCAGCAGCTTTCGAGCGGGGGACTACGAGCAGTACTTC. The rearrangement uses TRBV7-2 and TRBJ2-7; 8 bases are a match to TRBD2. Germline V gene data show CDR1 as SGHTA and CDR2 as FQGNSA. The CDR3 has 14 amino acids. Trimming cost V 3 bases and J 3 bases; bases outside gene matches: 4.